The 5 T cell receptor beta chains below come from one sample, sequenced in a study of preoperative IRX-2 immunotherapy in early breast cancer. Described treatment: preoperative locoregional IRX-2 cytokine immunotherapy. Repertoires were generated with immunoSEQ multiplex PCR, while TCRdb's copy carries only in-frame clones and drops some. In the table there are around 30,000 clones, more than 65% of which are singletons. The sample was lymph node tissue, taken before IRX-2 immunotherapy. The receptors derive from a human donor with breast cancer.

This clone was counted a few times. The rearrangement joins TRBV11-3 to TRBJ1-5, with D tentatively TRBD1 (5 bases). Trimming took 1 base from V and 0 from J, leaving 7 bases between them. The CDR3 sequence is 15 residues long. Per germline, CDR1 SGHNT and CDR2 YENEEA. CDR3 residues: CASSLGGYSNQPQHF. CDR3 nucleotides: TGTGCCAGCAGCTTAGGGGGCTATAGCAATCAGCCCCAGCATTTT.

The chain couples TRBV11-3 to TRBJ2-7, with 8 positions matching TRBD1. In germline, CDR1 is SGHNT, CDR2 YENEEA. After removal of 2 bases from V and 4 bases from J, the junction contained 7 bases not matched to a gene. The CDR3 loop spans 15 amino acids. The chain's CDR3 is CASSLNRGFKYEQYF. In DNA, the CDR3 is TGTGCCAGCAGCTTAAACAGGGGGTTTAAGTACGAGCAGTACTTC.

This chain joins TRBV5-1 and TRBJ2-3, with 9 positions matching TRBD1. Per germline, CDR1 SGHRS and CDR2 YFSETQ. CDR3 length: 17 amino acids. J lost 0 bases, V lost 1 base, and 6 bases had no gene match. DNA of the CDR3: TGCGCCAGCAGCTTGTATGGGACAGGGAGTAGCACAGATACGCAGTATTTT. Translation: CASSLYGTGSSTDTQYF.

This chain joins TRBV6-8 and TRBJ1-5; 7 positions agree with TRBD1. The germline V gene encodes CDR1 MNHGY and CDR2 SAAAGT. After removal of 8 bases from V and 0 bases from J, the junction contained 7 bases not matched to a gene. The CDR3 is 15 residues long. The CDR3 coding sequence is TGTGCCAGCCGCGAGACAGGGTATAGCAATCAGCCCCAGCATTTT. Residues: CASRETGYSNQPQHF.

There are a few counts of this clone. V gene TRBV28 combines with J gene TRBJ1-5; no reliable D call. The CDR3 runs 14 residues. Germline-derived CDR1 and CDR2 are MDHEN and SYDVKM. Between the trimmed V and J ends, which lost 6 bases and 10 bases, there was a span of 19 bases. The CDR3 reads CASSLNGVRKPQHF. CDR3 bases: TGTGCCAGCAGCCTAAACGGGGTTCGTAAACCCCAGCATTTT.